What follows are 10 T cell receptor beta chains derived from one specimen sequenced in a study of T cell changes during pregnancy in multiple sclerosis. Clones were read by immunoSEQ multiplex PCR, and TCRdb kept only the in-frame ones, dropping some. The sample has some 110,000 clones; approximately 90% are singletons. Specimen: peripheral blood, collected in the third trimester of pregnancy. Receptors were obtained from a female donor with multiple sclerosis, enrolled in a pregnancy study.

This chain connects TRBV29-1 to TRBJ2-5, with 10 bases lining up with TRBD1. The junction had 1 base not matched to a gene; V was cut back by 7 bases and J by 2 bases. This CDR3 spans 12 amino acids. Germline CDR1 reads SQVTM; CDR2 reads ANQGSEA. The CDR3 protein is CSAGQGQETQYF. CDR3 in DNA: TGCAGCGCGGGACAGGGGCAAGAGACCCAGTACTTC.

V and J are TRBV5-1 and TRBJ2-3; unclear D gene. This CDR3 region has 11 residues. CDR1 and CDR2 from the germline V gene are SGHRS and YFSETQ. The V gene lost 2 bases and the J gene lost 6 bases, with 4 bases spanning the gap. The CDR3 is CASSFADTQYF. Here the CDR3 DNA reads TGCGCCAGCAGCTTCGCGGATACGCAGTATTTT.

The V call is TRBV27, the J call TRBJ2-1, with TRBD2 matching 7 bases. Germline trimming cut 2 bases from V and 4 bases from J; bases unmatched to any gene: 2. Germline-derived CDR1 and CDR2 are MNHEY and SMNVEV (reference sequence). CDR3 length equals 14 residues. The CDR3 loop reads CASSLAGDYNEQFF. DNA of the CDR3: TGTGCCAGCAGTTTAGCGGGAGATTACAATGAGCAGTTCTTC.

V gene TRBV28 combines with J gene TRBJ2-1; tentatively, D is TRBD1 (6 bases). Trimming removed 6 bases at V and 7 bases at J, with 16 bases between. Germline V gives CDR1 MDHEN, CDR2 SYDVKM. The CDR3 contains 14 residues. CDR3 coding DNA: TGTGCCAGCAGGGATCTTATTAGGGGGAATGAGCAGTTCTTC. Its translation: CASRDLIRGNEQFF.

The chain has TRBV7-6 and TRBJ1-2; D is perhaps TRBD1 (5 bases). The V gene lost 3 bases and the J gene lost 4 bases, with 15 bases spanning the gap. The CDR3 totals 15 residues. Germline-derived CDR1 and CDR2 are SGHVS and FNYEAQ. Here the CDR3 reads CASSFGSGQGYGYTF. In DNA, the CDR3 is TGTGCCAGCAGCTTTGGTTCAGGGCAGGGCTATGGCTACACCTTC.

This clone appeared many times. This chain connects TRBV5-1 to TRBJ1-2; no clear D. This CDR3 spans 15 amino acids. Trimming cost V 2 bases and J 3 bases, with 14 bases left between them. Germline V gene lookup returns CDR1 SGHRS and CDR2 YFSETQ. The CDR3 DNA sequence: TGCGCCAGCAGCTTTGGAGGGAGCATCGACTATGGCTACACCTTC. Translation gives CASSFGGSIDYGYTF.

This clone was picked up a small number of times. This chain connects TRBV30 to TRBJ1-2; possibly TRBD1 for D (5 bases). There are 13 residues in the CDR3. Trimming left V 3 bases short and J 8 bases short, with 16 bases between. The V gene's germline CDR1 is GTSNPN and CDR2 SVGIG (reference sequence). The DNA of the CDR3 is TGTGCCTGGAGCGTCGGGGGACCGTTGGGCTACACCTTC. Residues: CAWSVGGPLGYTF.

The chain recombines TRBV10-1 with TRBJ2-1; TRBD1 matches at 8 bases. Germline CDR1 WNHNN, CDR2 SYGVQD (reference sequence). The J segment lost 7 bases and the V segment lost 0 bases, leaving 5 bases of the junction unmatched. The CDR3 extends over 15 amino acids. The CDR3 loop is CASSESPQGANEQFF. Here the CDR3 DNA reads TGCGCCAGCAGTGAGTCGCCGCAGGGGGCTAATGAGCAGTTCTTC.

The rearrangement uses TRBV7-9 and TRBJ1-5, with D tentatively TRBD1 (5 bases). CDR3 length equals 12 residues. V lost 4 bases, J lost 7 bases, and 8 bases lay in between. CDR1 is SEHNR, CDR2 FQNEAQ, per germline (reference sequence). The CDR3 protein is CASSSGIQPQHF. The DNA of the CDR3 is TGTGCCAGCAGCTCAGGGATACAGCCCCAGCATTTT.

V is TRBV7-9 and J is TRBJ1-5, with 7 bases lining up with TRBD1. CDR3 length: 14 residues. Trimming took 4 bases from V and 6 from J; bases not matched to a gene: 6. Germline CDR1 and CDR2: SEHNR and FQNEAQ (reference sequence). The CDR3 DNA reads TGTGCCAGCAGCTACGACAGGGTTCCTCAGCCCCAGCATTTT. It specifies CASSYDRVPQPQHF.